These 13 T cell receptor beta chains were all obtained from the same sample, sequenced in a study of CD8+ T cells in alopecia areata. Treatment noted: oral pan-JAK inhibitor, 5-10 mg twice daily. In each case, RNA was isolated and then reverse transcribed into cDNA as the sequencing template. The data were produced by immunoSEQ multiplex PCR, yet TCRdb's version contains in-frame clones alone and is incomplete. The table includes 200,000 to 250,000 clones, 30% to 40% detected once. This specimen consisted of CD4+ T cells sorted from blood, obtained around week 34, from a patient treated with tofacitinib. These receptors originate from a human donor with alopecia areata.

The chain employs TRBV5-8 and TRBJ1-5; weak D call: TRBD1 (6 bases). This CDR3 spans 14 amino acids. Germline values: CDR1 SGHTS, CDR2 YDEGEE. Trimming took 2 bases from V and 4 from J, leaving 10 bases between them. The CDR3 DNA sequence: TGTGCCAGCAGCTTAGGACAGCTGAATCAGCCCCAGCATTTT. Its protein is CASSLGQLNQPQHF.

The CDR3 protein is CASSLVGGSKQFF. In DNA, the CDR3 is TGTGCCAGCAGCTTAGTTGGAGGGTCTAAGCAGTTCTTC. The genes are TRBV11-2 and TRBJ2-1; D is perhaps TRBD2 (6 bases). The germline gives CDR1 SGHAT, CDR2 FQNNGV. The CDR3 consists of 13 residues. Trimming took 1 base from V and 11 from J, leaving 12 bases between them.

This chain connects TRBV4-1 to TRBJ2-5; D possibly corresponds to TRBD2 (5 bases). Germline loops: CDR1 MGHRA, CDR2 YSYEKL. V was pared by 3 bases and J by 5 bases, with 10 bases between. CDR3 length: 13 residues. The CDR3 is CASSHPSRETQYF. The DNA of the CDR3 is TGCGCCAGCAGCCACCCTAGCAGGGAGACCCAGTACTTC.

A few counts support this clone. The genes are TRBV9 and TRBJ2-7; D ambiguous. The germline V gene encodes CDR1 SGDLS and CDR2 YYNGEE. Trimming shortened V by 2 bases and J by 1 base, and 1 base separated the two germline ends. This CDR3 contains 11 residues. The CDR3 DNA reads TGTGCCAGCAGCGTGTCCTACGAGCAGTACTTC. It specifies CASSVSYEQYF.

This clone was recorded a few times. The CDR3 loop reads CAWSSGAKNIQYF. CDR3 DNA: TGTGCCTGGAGTAGCGGGGCCAAAAACATTCAGTACTTC. The V and J genes are TRBV30 and TRBJ2-4; D perhaps matches TRBD2 (6 bases). CDR3 length: 13 amino acids. Trimming pared 2 bases from V and 1 base from J, leaving 6 bases between. The germline gives CDR1 GTSNPN, CDR2 SVGIG (reference sequence).

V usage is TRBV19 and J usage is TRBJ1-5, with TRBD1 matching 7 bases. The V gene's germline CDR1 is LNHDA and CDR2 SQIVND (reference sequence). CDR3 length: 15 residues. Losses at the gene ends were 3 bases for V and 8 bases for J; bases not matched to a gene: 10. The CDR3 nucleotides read TGTGCCAGTAGTATCGGAGGGGGCGGTTTGGAGCCCCAGCATTTT. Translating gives CASSIGGGGLEPQHF.

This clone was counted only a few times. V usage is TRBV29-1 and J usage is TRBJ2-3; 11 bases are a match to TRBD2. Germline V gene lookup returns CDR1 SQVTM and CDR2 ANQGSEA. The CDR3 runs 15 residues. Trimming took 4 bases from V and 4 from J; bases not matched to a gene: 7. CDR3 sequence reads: CSVVTSGSGSDTQYF. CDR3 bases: TGCAGCGTTGTAACTAGCGGGAGTGGGTCAGATACGCAGTATTTT.

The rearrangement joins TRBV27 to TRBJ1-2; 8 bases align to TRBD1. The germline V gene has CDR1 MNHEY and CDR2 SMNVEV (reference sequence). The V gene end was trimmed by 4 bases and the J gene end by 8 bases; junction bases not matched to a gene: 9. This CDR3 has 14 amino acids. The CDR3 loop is CASSSEDRVKGYTF. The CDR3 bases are TGTGCCAGCAGTTCCGAGGACAGGGTAAAGGGCTACACCTTC.

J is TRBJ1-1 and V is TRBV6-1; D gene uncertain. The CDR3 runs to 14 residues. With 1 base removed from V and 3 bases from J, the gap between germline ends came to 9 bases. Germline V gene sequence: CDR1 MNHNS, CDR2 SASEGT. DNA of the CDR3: TGTGCCAGCAGTGAAGGGGCGAGGGACACTGAAGCTTTCTTT. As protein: CASSEGARDTEAFF.

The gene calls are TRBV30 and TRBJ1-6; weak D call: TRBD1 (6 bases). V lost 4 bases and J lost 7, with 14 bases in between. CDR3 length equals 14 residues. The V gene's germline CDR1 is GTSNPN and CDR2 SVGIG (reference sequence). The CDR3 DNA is TGTGCCTGGAACGCGGGACATGCAAATTCACCCCTCCACTTT. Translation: CAWNAGHANSPLHF.

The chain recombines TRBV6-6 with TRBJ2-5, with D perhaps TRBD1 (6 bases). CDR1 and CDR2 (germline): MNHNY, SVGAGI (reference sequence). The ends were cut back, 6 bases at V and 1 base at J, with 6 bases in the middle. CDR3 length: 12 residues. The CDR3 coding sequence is TGTGCCAGCAGGGACAGCCAAGAGACCCAGTACTTC. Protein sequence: CASRDSQETQYF.

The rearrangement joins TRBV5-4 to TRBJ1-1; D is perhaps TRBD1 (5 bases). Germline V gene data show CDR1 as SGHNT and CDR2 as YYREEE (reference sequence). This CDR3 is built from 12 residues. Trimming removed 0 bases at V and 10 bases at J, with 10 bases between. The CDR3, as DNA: TGTGCCAGCAGCTTGGAGGGGTCGGGAGCTTTCTTT. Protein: CASSLEGSGAFF.

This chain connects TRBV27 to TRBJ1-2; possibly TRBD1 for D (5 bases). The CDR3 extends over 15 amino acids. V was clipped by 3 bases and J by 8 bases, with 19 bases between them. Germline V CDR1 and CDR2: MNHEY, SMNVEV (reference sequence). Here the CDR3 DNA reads TGTGCCAGCAGTTTTAGCCGGTATAGGGGTTTGGGCTACACCTTC. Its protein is CASSFSRYRGLGYTF.